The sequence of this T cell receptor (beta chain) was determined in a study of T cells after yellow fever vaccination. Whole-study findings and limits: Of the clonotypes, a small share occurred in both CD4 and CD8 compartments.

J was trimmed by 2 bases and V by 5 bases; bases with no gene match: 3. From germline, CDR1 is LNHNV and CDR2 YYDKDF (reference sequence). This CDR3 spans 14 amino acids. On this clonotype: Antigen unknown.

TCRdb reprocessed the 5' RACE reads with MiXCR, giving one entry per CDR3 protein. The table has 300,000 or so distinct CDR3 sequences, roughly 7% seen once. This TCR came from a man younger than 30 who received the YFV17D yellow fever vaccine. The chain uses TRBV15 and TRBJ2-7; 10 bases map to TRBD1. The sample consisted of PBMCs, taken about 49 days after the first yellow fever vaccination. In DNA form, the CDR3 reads TGTGCCACCAGCCTCGACAGGGGGCCCTACGAGCAGTACTTC. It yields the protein CATSLDRGPYEQYF.